Detailed here is one TCR beta chain. The CDR3 is 15 residues long. Germline V gives CDR1 MGHRA, CDR2 YSYEKL. V was trimmed by 0 bases and J by 3 bases, leaving 9 bases between them. The record originates from a study of blood T cell repertoires in COVID-19. Sequencing used immunoSEQ multiplex PCR; TCRdb keeps in-frame clones, though not all of them. Among about 150,000 clones, around 86% were seen once, and the ten largest hold under 0.65%. The sequencing input was peripheral blood. This sequence joins TRBV4-1 and TRBJ2-1; unclear D gene. This clonotype originated in a man in his fifties or sixties with COVID-19, enrolled during active disease. In DNA form, the CDR3 reads TGCGCCAGCAGCCAAGAGAACAGATACTACAATGAGCAGTTCTTC. It yields the protein CASSQENRYYNEQFF.